The clone carrying this TCR beta chain has only a few counts. Its antigen is undetermined. CDR1 is MNHEY and CDR2 is SVGEGT in the germline V gene. Trimming took off 2 bases at V and 9 bases at J, with 8 bases between the two ends. This CDR3 has 12 residues. The record originates from a study of blood T cells in healthy people across ages. For the study at large: T cells yielded about one barcoded beta molecule per two cells through template switching. General study points: Expanded clonotype changes were possibly confounded by unknown donor CMV status. Age advanced and TCR beta diversity per million T cells fell, roughly linearly.

A sample-barcoded 5' primer and a J-beta primer mix were used in a second PCR of about 7 to 12 cycles. Each CDR3 protein is one row after TCRdb ran MiXCR on the 5' RACE reads. In the table there are about 1.1 million distinct CDR3 sequences, 35% to 40% of which are singletons. Whenever a sample was processed, at least 6 million PBMCs were isolated. Sequencing was performed on blood. This clonotype originated in a man aged 18 to 30 in good health. The rearrangement uses TRBV6-2 or TRBV6-3 and TRBJ2-1, with D uncertain. CDR3 nucleotides: TGTGCCAGCAGTTACGGGCAGAGTGAGCAGTTCTTC. Translated: CASSYGQSEQFF.